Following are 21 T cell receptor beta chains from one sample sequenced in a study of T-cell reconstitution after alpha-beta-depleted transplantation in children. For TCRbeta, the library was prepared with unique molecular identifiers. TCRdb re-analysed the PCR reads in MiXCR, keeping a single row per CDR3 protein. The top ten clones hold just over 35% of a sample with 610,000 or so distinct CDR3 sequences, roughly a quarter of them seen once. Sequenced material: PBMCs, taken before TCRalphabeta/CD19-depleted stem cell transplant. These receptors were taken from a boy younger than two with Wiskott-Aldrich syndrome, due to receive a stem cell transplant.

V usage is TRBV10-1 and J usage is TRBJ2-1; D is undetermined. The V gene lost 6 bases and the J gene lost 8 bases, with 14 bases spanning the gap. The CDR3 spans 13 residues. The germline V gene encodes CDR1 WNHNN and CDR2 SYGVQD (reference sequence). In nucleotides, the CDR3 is TGCGCCAGCAGCGCAGCCTGGTTCGATGAGCAGTTCTTC. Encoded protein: CASSAAWFDEQFF.

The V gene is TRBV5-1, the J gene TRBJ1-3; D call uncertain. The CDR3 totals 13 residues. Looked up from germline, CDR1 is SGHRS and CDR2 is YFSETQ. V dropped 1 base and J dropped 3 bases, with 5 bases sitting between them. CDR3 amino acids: CASSLTDGNTIYF. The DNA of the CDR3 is TGCGCCAGCAGCTTGACCGATGGAAACACCATATATTTT.

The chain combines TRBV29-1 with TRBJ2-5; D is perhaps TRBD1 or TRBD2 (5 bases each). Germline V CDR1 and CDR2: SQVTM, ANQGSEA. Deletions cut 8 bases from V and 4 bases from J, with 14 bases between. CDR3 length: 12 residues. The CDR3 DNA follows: TGCAGCACAACCGGGACGGGAGAGACCCAGTACTTC. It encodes CSTTGTGETQYF.

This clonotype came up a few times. Written as DNA, the CDR3 is TGTGCCAGCGGAGGAGGCGGGACAGGGTCCTACGAGCAGTACTTC. Translated: CASGGGGTGSYEQYF. This sequence joins TRBV28 and TRBJ2-7; 9 bases are a match to TRBD1. The V and J ends lost 8 bases and 1 base, in that order; junction bases with no gene match: 9. CDR3 length equals 15 residues. CDR1 and CDR2 (germline): MDHEN, SYDVKM.

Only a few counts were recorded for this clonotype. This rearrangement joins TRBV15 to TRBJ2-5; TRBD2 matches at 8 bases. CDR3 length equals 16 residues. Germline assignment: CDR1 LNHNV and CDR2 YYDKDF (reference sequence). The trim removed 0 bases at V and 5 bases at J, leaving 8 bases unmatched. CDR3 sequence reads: CATSRDRLAGGETQYF. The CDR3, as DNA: TGTGCCACCAGCAGAGATCGCCTAGCGGGCGGTGAGACCCAGTACTTC.

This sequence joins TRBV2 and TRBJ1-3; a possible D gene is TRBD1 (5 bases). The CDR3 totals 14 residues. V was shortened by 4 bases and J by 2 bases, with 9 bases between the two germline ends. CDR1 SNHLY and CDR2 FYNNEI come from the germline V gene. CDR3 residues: CASSARGAGNTIYF. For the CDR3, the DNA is TGTGCCAGCAGTGCGCGGGGGGCTGGAAACACCATATATTTT.

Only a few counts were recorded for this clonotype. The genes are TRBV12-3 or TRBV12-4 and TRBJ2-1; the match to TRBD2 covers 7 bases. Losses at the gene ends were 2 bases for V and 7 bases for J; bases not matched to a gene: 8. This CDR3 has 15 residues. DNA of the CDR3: TGTGCCAGCAGTTTACTGGTACTAGCGAGAAATGAGCAGTTCTTC. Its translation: CASSLLVLARNEQFF.

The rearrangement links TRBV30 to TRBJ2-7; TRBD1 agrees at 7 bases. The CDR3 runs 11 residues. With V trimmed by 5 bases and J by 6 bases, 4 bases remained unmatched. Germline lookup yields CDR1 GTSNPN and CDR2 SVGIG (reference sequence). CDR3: CAWDRVVEQYF. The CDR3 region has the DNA TGTGCCTGGGACAGGGTGGTCGAGCAGTACTTC.

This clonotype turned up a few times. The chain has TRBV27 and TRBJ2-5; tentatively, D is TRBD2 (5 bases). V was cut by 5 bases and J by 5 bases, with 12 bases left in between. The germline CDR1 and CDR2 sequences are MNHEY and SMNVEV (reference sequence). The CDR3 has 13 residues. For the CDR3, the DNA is TGTGCCAGCAGTGGAGGATTCACGGAGACCCAGTACTTC. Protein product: CASSGGFTETQYF.

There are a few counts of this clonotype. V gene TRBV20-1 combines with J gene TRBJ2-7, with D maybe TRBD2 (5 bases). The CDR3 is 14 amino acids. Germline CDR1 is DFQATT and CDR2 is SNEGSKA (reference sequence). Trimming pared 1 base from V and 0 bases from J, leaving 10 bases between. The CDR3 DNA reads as TGCAGTGCTAGAGTGGGGAGTCACTCCTACGAGCAGTACTTC. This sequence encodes CSARVGSHSYEQYF.

The CDR3 is CSAPLAGRETQYF. The CDR3 nucleotides are TGCAGTGCGCCACTAGCGGGGAGAGAGACCCAGTACTTC. The V call is TRBV20-1, the J call TRBJ2-5; TRBD2 agrees at 10 bases. CDR3 length: 13 amino acids. From germline, CDR1 is DFQATT and CDR2 SNEGSKA (reference sequence). Losses at the gene ends were 6 bases for V and 4 bases for J; bases not matched to a gene: 5.

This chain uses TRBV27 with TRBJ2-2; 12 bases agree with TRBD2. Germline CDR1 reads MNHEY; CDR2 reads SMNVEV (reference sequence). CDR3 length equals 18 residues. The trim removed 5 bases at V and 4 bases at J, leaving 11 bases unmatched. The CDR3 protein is CASSRILLAGGPTGELFF. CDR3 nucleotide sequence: TGTGCCAGCAGTAGGATACTTCTAGCGGGAGGGCCCACCGGGGAGCTGTTTTTT.

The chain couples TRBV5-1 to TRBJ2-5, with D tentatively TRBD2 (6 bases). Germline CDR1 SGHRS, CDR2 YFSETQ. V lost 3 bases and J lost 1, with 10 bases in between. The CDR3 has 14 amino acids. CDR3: CASSSIAAQETQYF. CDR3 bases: TGCGCCAGCAGCTCAATAGCGGCCCAAGAGACCCAGTACTTC.

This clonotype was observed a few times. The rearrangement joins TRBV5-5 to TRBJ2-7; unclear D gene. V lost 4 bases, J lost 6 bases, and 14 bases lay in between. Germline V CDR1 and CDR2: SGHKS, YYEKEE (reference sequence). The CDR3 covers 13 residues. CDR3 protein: CASSRFKESEQYF. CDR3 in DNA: TGTGCCAGCAGCCGCTTTAAGGAATCCGAGCAGTACTTC.

The CDR3 nucleotides are TGCGCCAGCAGCTTGGGGGCTAGCGGGAGTACAGATACGCAGTATTTT. It codes for CASSLGASGSTDTQYF. The chain couples TRBV5-1 to TRBJ2-3, with 10 bases lining up with TRBD2. The CDR3 is 16 residues long. The germline CDR1 and CDR2 sequences are SGHRS and YFSETQ. Trimming at V came to 0 bases and at J to 3 bases, leaving 4 bases not matched to a gene.

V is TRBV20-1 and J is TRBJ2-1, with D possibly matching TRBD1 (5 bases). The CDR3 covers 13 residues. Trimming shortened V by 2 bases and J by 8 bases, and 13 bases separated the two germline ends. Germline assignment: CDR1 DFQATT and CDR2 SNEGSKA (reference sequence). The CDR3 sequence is CSARRPGFHEQFF. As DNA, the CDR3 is TGCAGTGCTAGACGACCAGGGTTCCATGAGCAGTTCTTC.

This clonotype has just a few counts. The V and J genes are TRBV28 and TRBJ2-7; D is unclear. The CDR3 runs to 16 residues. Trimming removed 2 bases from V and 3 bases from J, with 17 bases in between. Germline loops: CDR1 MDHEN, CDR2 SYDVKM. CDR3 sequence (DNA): TGTGCCAGCAGTTTACGCTCAGGAAGTCGGTACTACGAGCAGTACTTC. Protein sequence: CASSLRSGSRYYEQYF.

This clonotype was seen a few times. CDR3 region: CATSDLGLTESEQFF. CDR3 nucleotides: TGTGCCACCAGTGATTTAGGACTCACGGAGAGTGAGCAGTTCTTC. The chain recombines TRBV24-1 with TRBJ2-1; maybe TRBD2 (5 bases). The germline gives CDR1 KGHDR, CDR2 SFDVKD. With 1 base removed from V and 9 bases from J, the gap between germline ends came to 15 bases. The CDR3 sequence is 15 residues long.

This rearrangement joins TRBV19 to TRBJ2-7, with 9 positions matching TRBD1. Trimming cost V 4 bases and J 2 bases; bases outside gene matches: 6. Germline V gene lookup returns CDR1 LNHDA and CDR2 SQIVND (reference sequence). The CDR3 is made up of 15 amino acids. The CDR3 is CASSSAGQGTYEQYF. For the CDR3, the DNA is TGTGCCAGTAGTAGCGCGGGACAGGGAACCTACGAGCAGTACTTC.

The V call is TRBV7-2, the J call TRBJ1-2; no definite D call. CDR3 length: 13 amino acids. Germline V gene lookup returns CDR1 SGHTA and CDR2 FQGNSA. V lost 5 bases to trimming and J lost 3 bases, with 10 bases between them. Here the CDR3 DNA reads TGTGCCAGCAGCCGGGCAGGTTACTATGGCTACACCTTC. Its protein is CASSRAGYYGYTF.

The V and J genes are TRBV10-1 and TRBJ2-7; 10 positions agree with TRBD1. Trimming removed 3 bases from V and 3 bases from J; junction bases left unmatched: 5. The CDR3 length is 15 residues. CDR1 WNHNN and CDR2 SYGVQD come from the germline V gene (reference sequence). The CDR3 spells CASSDRDRGFYEQYF. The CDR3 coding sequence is TGCGCCAGCAGTGACCGGGACAGGGGTTTCTACGAGCAGTACTTC.